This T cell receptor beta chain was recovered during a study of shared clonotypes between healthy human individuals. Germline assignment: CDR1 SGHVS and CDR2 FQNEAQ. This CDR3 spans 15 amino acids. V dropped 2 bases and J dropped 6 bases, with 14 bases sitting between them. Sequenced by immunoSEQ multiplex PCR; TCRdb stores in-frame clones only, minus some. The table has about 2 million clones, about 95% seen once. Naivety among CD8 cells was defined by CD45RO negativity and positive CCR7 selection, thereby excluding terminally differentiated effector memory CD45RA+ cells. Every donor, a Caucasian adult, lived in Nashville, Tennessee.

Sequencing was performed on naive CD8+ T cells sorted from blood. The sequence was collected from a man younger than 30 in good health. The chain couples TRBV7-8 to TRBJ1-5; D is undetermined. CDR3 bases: TGTGCCAGCAGCTTACTCGTAGGCGCGGCTCAGCCCCAGCATTTT. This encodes CASSLLVGAAQPQHF.